The entry below describes one T cell receptor (beta chain). Its antigen is still unknown. The sample belongs to a study of human T cells and chemical hapten exposure. Whole-study context: Minor pooled library volume differences mainly drove per-sample TCR yield variation.

The sample's time point: patch test 1, 2 weeks after DPC sensitization. Stated treatment: therapeutic diphenylcyclopropenone sensitization with weekly scalp DPC. The CDR3 is 14 amino acids. The germline gives CDR1 MNHEY, CDR2 SVGAGI. Between the trimmed V and J ends, which lost 6 bases and 3 bases, there was a span of 12 bases. Whole-study findings and limits: Patch test score was positively correlated with the counts of TCRs that had expanded at PT1.

In the original workflow: A per-sample median of approximately 87,000 TCRs was observed, with counts ranging from roughly 20,000 to 690,600. TCRdb passed the RACE reads through MiXCR, listing each CDR3 protein once. None of the V and J calls come from the authors' own analysis; TCRdb made them. This table has some 91,000 distinct CDR3 sequences, about an eighth appearing once. The chain employs TRBV6-5 and TRBJ2-4; D call uncertain. The TCR was taken from a woman aged 40 to 55 with alopecia areata. Some clones in this sample may be carry-over from other donors' samples. The sequencing used whole blood, collected in connection with sensitization to the hapten diphenylcyclopropenone (DPC). The CDR3 bases are TGTGCCAGCAGCCCCGACTGGGGCAAAAACATTCAGTACTTC. This translates into CASSPDWGKNIQYF.